Listed below are T cell receptor beta chains from one sample, sequenced in a study of blood T cell repertoires in COVID-19. The assay was immunoSEQ multiplex PCR, and TCRdb's table has in-frame clones only and misses some. This sample has 95,000 to 120,000 clones, with 85% to 90% found just once. Sequences were obtained from peripheral blood. The receptors stem from a woman aged 45-60 years with acute or convalescent COVID-19. Each CDR3 is given with its conserved first and last residue. A clone size is listed for some rows: how often the clone was seen (once, few, many), or a class if it is expanded.

abundance: .; v_gene: TRBV28; j_gene: TRBJ2-7; CDR3aa: CASEGGVTYEQYF
abundance: .; v_gene: TRBV5-1; j_gene: TRBJ1-4; CDR3aa: CASSLGGFNEKLFF
abundance: .; v_gene: TRBV19; j_gene: TRBJ1-5; CDR3aa: CASSKPGTGERQPQHF
abundance: .; v_gene: TRBV6-5; j_gene: TRBJ1-2; CDR3aa: CASSKQSLGYTF
abundance: .; v_gene: TRBV11-2; j_gene: TRBJ2-7; CDR3aa: CASSPRTGVYEQYF
abundance: .; v_gene: TRBV19; j_gene: TRBJ2-3; CDR3aa: CASSPEGRGGTDTQYF
abundance: .; v_gene: TRBV2; j_gene: TRBJ1-2; CDR3aa: CASSEALQGGYGYTF
abundance: .; v_gene: TRBV28; j_gene: TRBJ1-2; CDR3aa: CASRSGTEGYGYTF
abundance: .; v_gene: TRBV6-6; j_gene: TRBJ2-4; CDR3aa: CASSYPPGRGINIQYF
abundance: .; v_gene: TRBV6-5; j_gene: TRBJ1-2; CDR3aa: CASTTGTGDGYTF
abundance: .; v_gene: TRBV5-6; j_gene: TRBJ1-1; CDR3aa: CASISRGEAFF
abundance: .; v_gene: TRBV10-3; j_gene: TRBJ2-3; CDR3aa: CAISESDRGGTDTQYF
abundance: .; v_gene: TRBV6-2/TRBV6-3; j_gene: TRBJ2-7; CDR3aa: CASSSTSGGSYEQYF
abundance: .; v_gene: TRBV7-9; j_gene: TRBJ2-1; CDR3aa: CASSLGGIIYNEQFF
abundance: .; v_gene: TRBV5-1; j_gene: TRBJ1-5; CDR3aa: CASSLDGQYQPQHF
abundance: .; v_gene: TRBV12-3/TRBV12-4; j_gene: TRBJ2-2; CDR3aa: CASSLYPRGELFF
abundance: .; v_gene: TRBV7-9; j_gene: TRBJ2-2; CDR3aa: CASSFWRLANTGELFF
abundance: .; v_gene: TRBV9; j_gene: TRBJ1-1; CDR3aa: CASSVSGLSNTEAFF
abundance: once; v_gene: TRBV18; j_gene: TRBJ2-5; CDR3aa: CASSLRQGRQETQYF
abundance: .; v_gene: TRBV6-5; j_gene: TRBJ1-1; CDR3aa: CASSYSITGGTEAFF
abundance: .; v_gene: TRBV2; j_gene: TRBJ1-5; CDR3aa: CASREDRGVNQPQHF
abundance: once; v_gene: TRBV7-2; j_gene: TRBJ2-1; CDR3aa: CASSFGRVDEQFF
abundance: .; v_gene: TRBV10-3; j_gene: TRBJ1-2; CDR3aa: CAITRSQGSRYGYTF
abundance: once; v_gene: TRBV5-6; j_gene: TRBJ2-7; CDR3aa: CASSSSTGTPYEQYF
abundance: .; v_gene: TRBV19; j_gene: TRBJ1-1; CDR3aa: CASSWATGGKTEAFF
abundance: .; v_gene: TRBV3-1/TRBV3-2; j_gene: TRBJ1-4; CDR3aa: CASNNVATNEKLFF
abundance: .; v_gene: TRBV7-3; j_gene: TRBJ2-1; CDR3aa: CASSVEGLLNNEQFF
abundance: .; v_gene: TRBV3-1/TRBV3-2; j_gene: TRBJ1-3; CDR3aa: CASSQPTGLVGNTIYF
abundance: .; v_gene: TRBV19; j_gene: TRBJ1-1; CDR3aa: CASSSGTANTEAFF
abundance: .; v_gene: TRBV5-1; j_gene: TRBJ2-1; CDR3aa: CASSLATGGALFNEQFF
abundance: .; v_gene: TRBV3-1/TRBV3-2; j_gene: TRBJ1-2; CDR3aa: CASSLWTGGNYGYTF
abundance: once; v_gene: TRBV16; j_gene: TRBJ1-2; CDR3aa: CASSQQAPGTGGRGYTF
abundance: .; v_gene: TRBV29-1; j_gene: TRBJ1-1; CDR3aa: CSVEASGTEAFF
abundance: .; v_gene: TRBV28; j_gene: TRBJ2-1; CDR3aa: CASSKKRWTGGSSYNEQFF